This T cell receptor beta chain comes out of a study of T-cell memory formation after mild COVID-19. This clonotype has more than one count but fewer than ten. TCRdb processed the 5' RACE reads anew with MiXCR; each CDR3 protein has one entry. The sample yields approximately 500,000 distinct CDR3 sequences, roughly 25% seen once. This TCR derives from an adult woman who had mild COVID-19 (a few samples of this study predate the infection). Cell type and time point are not known. Input material: PBMCs or a T cell subset sorted from them (not recorded which).

This CDR3 reads CASSSSPRTLRYTF. DNA for the CDR3: TGTGCCAGCAGCTCCTCCCCGAGGACACTTCGATACACCTTC. V and J are TRBV7-9 and TRBJ1-2; weak D call: TRBD1 (5 bases). Trimming removed 4 bases at V and 11 bases at J, with 20 bases between. Germline V gene data show CDR1 as SEHNR and CDR2 as FQNEAQ (reference sequence). The CDR3 sequence is 14 residues long. Full variable domain (remainder filled in from reference TRBV7-9 and TRBJ1-2): DTGVSQNPRHKITKRGQNVTFRCDPISEHNRLYWYRQTLGQGPEFLTYFQNEAQLEKSRLLSDRFSAERPKGSFSTLEIQRTEQGDSAMYLCASSSSPRTLRYTFGSGTRLTVV.